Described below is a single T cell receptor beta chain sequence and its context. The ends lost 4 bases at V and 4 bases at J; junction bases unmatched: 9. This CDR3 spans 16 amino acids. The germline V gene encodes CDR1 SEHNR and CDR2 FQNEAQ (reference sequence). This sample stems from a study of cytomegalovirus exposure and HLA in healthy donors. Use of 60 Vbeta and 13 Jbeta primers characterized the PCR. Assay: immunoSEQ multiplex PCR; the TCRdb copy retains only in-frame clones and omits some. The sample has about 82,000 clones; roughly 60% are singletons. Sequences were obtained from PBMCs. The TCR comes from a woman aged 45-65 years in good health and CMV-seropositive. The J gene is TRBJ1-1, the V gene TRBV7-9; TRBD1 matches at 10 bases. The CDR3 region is CASSYGTGEGVTEAFF. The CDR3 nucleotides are TGTGCCAGCAGCTACGGGACAGGGGAGGGGGTCACTGAAGCTTTCTTT.